Listed here is a single T cell receptor (beta chain). The CDR3 is 18 amino acids. CDR1 KGHSH and CDR2 LQKENI come from the germline V gene. Trimming removed 4 bases from V and 2 bases from J, with 22 bases in between. These data are taken from a study of human T cells and chemical hapten exposure. As to time point: patch test 3, about 24 weeks after DPC sensitization. Treatment of the sample: therapeutic diphenylcyclopropenone sensitization with weekly scalp DPC. Individual cDNA molecules had unique molecular identifiers attached to them by the library. TCRdb itself ran the RACE reads through MiXCR, one entry per CDR3 protein. Here the sample spans tens of thousands of distinct CDR3 sequences, 13% being singletons.

The clonotype originates from a woman in her fifties or sixties with alopecia areata. Some clones in this sample may be carry-over from other donors' samples. This sample comprised whole blood, obtained in connection with sensitization to the hapten diphenylcyclopropenone (DPC). This chain connects TRBV18 to TRBJ2-3; possibly TRBD1 or TRBD2 for D (6 bases each). The CDR3 sequence is CASSRRAGGRSFTDTQYF. The CDR3 region has the DNA TGTGCCAGCTCACGACGAGCTGGGGGGCGAAGCTTCACAGATACGCAGTATTTT. The full variable domain, in which reference TRBV18 and TRBJ2-3 provide the parts outside the CDR3, is NAGVMQNPRHLVRRRGQEARLRCSPMKGHSHVYWYRQLPEEGLKFMVYLQKENIIDESGMPKERFSAEFPKEGPSILRIQQVVRGDSAAYFCASSRRAGGRSFTDTQYFGPGTRLTVL.